One and the same sample provided the 13 T cell receptor beta chains below, sequenced in a study of cytomegalovirus exposure and HLA in healthy donors. Primers: 60 Vbeta forward and 13 Jbeta reverse. Produced via immunoSEQ multiplex PCR; TCRdb's table is partial and in-frame only. Among fewer than 200,000 clones listed, 68% were seen once. Sequenced: PBMCs. Receptor source: a woman aged 18-29 years in good health and CMV-seropositive.

CDR3 sequence (DNA): TGTGCCAGCAGCTCAACCGGGACAGGGGGGAATGAGCAGTTCTTC. This gives the protein CASSSTGTGGNEQFF. The rearrangement links TRBV7-3 to TRBJ2-1, with 11 bases lining up with TRBD1. J gave up 7 bases and V 4 bases, and 6 bases lay outside the gene matches. Per germline, CDR1 SGHTA and CDR2 FQGTGA. CDR3 length: 15 residues.

V is TRBV30 and J is TRBJ2-5; D gene ambiguous. Per germline, CDR1 GTSNPN and CDR2 SVGIG (reference sequence). The CDR3 has 11 amino acids. Trimming removed 5 bases at V and 5 bases at J, with 9 bases between. The CDR3: CAWAEWETQYF. CDR3 coding DNA: TGTGCCTGGGCCGAGTGGGAGACCCAGTACTTC.

The chain has TRBV27 and TRBJ1-1; D ambiguous. Germline V gives CDR1 MNHEY, CDR2 SMNVEV (reference sequence). With 2 bases removed from V and 0 bases from J, the gap between germline ends came to 16 bases. The CDR3 spans 17 residues. The DNA of the CDR3 is TGTGCCAGCAGTTTAAGGTGGGCAACAATCATGAACACTGAAGCTTTCTTT. Its translation: CASSLRWATIMNTEAFF.

As regards this clone: Within the sample, other DNA sequences also encode this same CDR3. The genes are TRBV19 and TRBJ1-5; TRBD1 agrees at 10 bases. V shed 6 bases, J shed 4 bases, and the junction held 6 bases outside the gene matches. The CDR3 contains 15 residues. Germline V gene data show CDR1 as LNHDA and CDR2 as SQIVND (reference sequence). The CDR3 spells CASSPGTGVNQPQHF. In DNA, the CDR3 is TGTGCCAGTAGCCCCGGGACAGGGGTAAATCAGCCCCAGCATTTT.

The genes are TRBV5-6 and TRBJ2-7; 7 nucleotides agree with TRBD2. This CDR3 contains 15 residues. With V trimmed by 2 bases and J by 1 base, 6 bases remained unmatched. Germline lookup yields CDR1 SGHDT and CDR2 YYEEEE. The CDR3 here is CASSLGEGLSYEQYF. CDR3 bases: TGTGCCAGCAGCTTAGGGGAGGGCCTATCCTACGAGCAGTACTTC.

The gene calls are TRBV19 and TRBJ2-5; TRBD2 matches at 8 bases. The CDR3 has 15 residues. V lost 1 base and J lost 5; bases outside the gene matches: 6. CDR1 is LNHDA, CDR2 SQIVND, per germline (reference sequence). The CDR3 reads CASSIAGTRRETQYF. CDR3 bases: TGTGCCAGTAGTATAGCCGGGACTAGGAGGGAGACCCAGTACTTC.

This clone occurred a few times. The rearrangement uses TRBV5-1 and TRBJ1-2; D is ambiguous. V was clipped by 2 bases and J by 5 bases, with 13 bases between them. CDR1 and CDR2 from the germline V gene are SGHRS and YFSETQ. The CDR3 is 14 residues long. CDR3 coding DNA: TGCGCCAGCAGCTTCTCGCCGAACTCTTATGGCTACACCTTC. Translating gives CASSFSPNSYGYTF.

V usage is TRBV4-1 and J usage is TRBJ1-6, with 9 bases aligning to TRBD1. The CDR3 spans 15 residues. V shed 4 bases and J 10 bases; nucleotides not matched to a gene: 8. CDR1 is MGHRA, CDR2 YSYEKL, per germline. The CDR3 region is CASSPFGQGHSPLHF. CDR3 sequence (DNA): TGCGCCAGCAGCCCCTTTGGACAGGGGCACTCACCCCTCCACTTT.

The V gene is TRBV5-1, the J gene TRBJ1-2, with a tentative D call TRBD1 (5 bases). CDR1 is SGHRS and CDR2 is YFSETQ in the germline V gene. Trimming cost V 4 bases and J 4 bases, with 14 bases left between them. This CDR3 contains 14 residues. CDR3 nucleotide sequence: TGCGCCAGCAGCCTGACAGACGGAGCCTATGGCTACACCTTC. It encodes CASSLTDGAYGYTF.

This chain connects TRBV14 to TRBJ2-1; TRBD2 matches at 12 bases. The CDR3 has 17 amino acids. Germline V gives CDR1 SGHDN, CDR2 FVKESK. Trimming took 6 bases from V and 6 from J; bases not matched to a gene: 12. CDR3 DNA sequence: TGTGCCAGCAGTCAGGCTGCCGGGACTAGCGGGTCCAATGAGCAGTTCTTC. Amino acid sequence: CASSQAAGTSGSNEQFF. The full variable domain, in which reference TRBV14 and TRBJ2-1 provide the parts outside the CDR3, is EAGVTQFPSHSVIEKGQTVTLRCDPISGHDNLYWYRRVMGKEIKFLLHFVKESKQDESGMPNNRFLAERTGGTYSTLKVQPAELEDSGVYFCASSQAAGTSGSNEQFFGPGTRLTVL.

V is TRBV4-1 and J is TRBJ1-5; D uncertain. This CDR3 spans 13 amino acids. The V gene lost 1 base and the J gene lost 9 bases, with 10 bases spanning the gap. CDR1 is MGHRA and CDR2 is YSYEKL in the germline V gene. The CDR3 DNA sequence: TGCGCCAGCAGCCAAGGGACCGAGGGGCCCCAGCATTTT. Its translation: CASSQGTEGPQHF.

The chain's CDR3 is CASSVGASGGDILQYF. The CDR3 bases are TGTGCCAGCAGCGTAGGGGCTAGCGGGGGTGACATTCTGCAGTACTTC. The genes are TRBV9 and TRBJ2-7; 10 bases fit TRBD2. CDR1 SGDLS and CDR2 YYNGEE come from the germline V gene. The V and J ends lost 0 bases and 9 bases, in that order; junction bases with no gene match: 12. CDR3 length equals 16 residues.

V and J are TRBV10-3 and TRBJ2-5, with 12 bases aligning to TRBD2. V dropped 4 bases and J dropped 11; count of bases not matched to a gene: 14. Germline-derived CDR1 and CDR2 are ENHRY and SYGVKD. This CDR3 comprises 16 residues. The CDR3: CAISATSGRGRGEQYF. Here the CDR3 DNA reads TGTGCCATCAGTGCGACTAGCGGGAGAGGTCGTGGTGAGCAGTACTTC.